This note documents a single T cell receptor (beta chain) sequence. Antigen: not known. In the PCR, 60 Vbeta and 13 Jbeta primers were used. The table came from immunoSEQ multiplex PCR; TCRdb's copy has only in-frame clones and leaves some out. The sample yields fewer than 200,000 clones, approximately 80% seen once. The CDR3 spans 16 residues. V shed 5 bases, J shed 2 bases, and the junction held 9 bases outside the gene matches. CDR1 and CDR2 (germline): MDHEN, SYDVKM. This entry comes from a study of cytomegalovirus exposure and HLA in healthy donors. Whole-study findings and limits: Presence/absence analyses treated sequencing depth as roughly uniform across donors.

The clonotype was recovered from a woman younger than 35 in good health and CMV-seronegative. The sample was PBMCs. This sequence joins TRBV28 and TRBJ1-3; 7 nucleotides match TRBD1. For the CDR3, the DNA is TGTGCCAGCAGTATTAGACAGGGCCAACCTGGAAACACCATATATTTT. The encoded protein is CASSIRQGQPGNTIYF.